Listed below are T cell receptor beta chains from one sample, sequenced in a study of blood T cells in healthy people across ages. A single record per CDR3 protein comes from TCRdb applying MiXCR to the 5' RACE reads. Here the sample spans roughly 2 million distinct CDR3 sequences, 40% to 55% being singletons. Sequencing was carried out using blood. These receptors were obtained from a woman aged 40 to 50 in good health. Both conserved end residues are part of each CDR3. The order of the fields is D gene, J gene, V gene, clone size, CDR3 protein, CDR3 DNA. A D gene is named only where the DNA matches it firmly. The size of a clone is reported for some rows only, either as once, few or many, or as a class for expanded clones.

-	TRBJ2-7	TRBV5-1	-	CASSSTGAGPYEQYF	TGCGCCAGCAGCTCAACGGGGGCCGGTCCCTACGAGCAGTACTTC
TRBD1	TRBJ1-2	TRBV28	-	CASISDRVDGYTF	TGTGCCAGCATTTCGGACAGGGTTGACGGCTACACCTTC
-	TRBJ2-1	TRBV7-9	-	CASPAKGGYEQFF	TGTGCCAGCCCTGCCAAGGGGGGGTATGAGCAGTTCTTC
TRBD1	TRBJ1-2	TRBV12-3/TRBV12-4	-	CANSLTGTGAGGGYTF	TGTGCCAACAGTCTAACCGGGACAGGGGCGGGAGGCGGCTACACCTTC
TRBD1	TRBJ2-3	TRBV4-3	-	CASSQKTGLNTDTQYF	TGCGCCAGCAGCCAAAAGACAGGGCTAAACACAGATACGCAGTATTTT
-	TRBJ2-3	TRBV18	-	CASSPWTSSTDTQYF	TGTGCCAGCTCACCGTGGACAAGCAGCACAGATACGCAGTATTTT
-	TRBJ1-2	TRBV4-3	-	CASSQAGTINGYTF	TGCGCCAGCAGCCAAGCCGGGACTATTAATGGCTACACCTTC
TRBD2	TRBJ2-5	TRBV18	-	CASSPRGASGGQETQYF	TGTGCCAGCTCACCACGGGGTGCTAGCGGGGGACAAGAGACCCAGTACTTC
-	TRBJ2-5	TRBV20-1	few	CSARAPRLSARETQYF	TGCAGTGCTAGAGCCCCACGGCTATCCGCCCGAGAGACCCAGTACTTC
-	TRBJ1-4	TRBV4-3	few	CASSQERAGKETNEKLFF	TGCGCCAGCAGCCAAGAGAGGGCAGGGAAAGAAACTAATGAAAAACTGTTTTTT
-	TRBJ1-5	TRBV27	-	CASSLLGSGNQPQHF	TGTGCCAGCAGTTTATTGGGTTCGGGGAATCAGCCCCAGCATTTT
-	TRBJ2-1	TRBV29-1	-	CSVAMLQETQFF	TGCAGCGTTGCCATGCTACAAGAGACCCAGTTCTTC
-	TRBJ1-5	TRBV24-1	few	CATSGLSNQPQHF	TGTGCCACCAGCGGGCTTAGCAATCAGCCCCAGCATTTT
TRBD2	TRBJ2-1	TRBV2	once	CASSELGTSSYNEQFF	TGTGCCAGCAGTGAATTGGGGACTAGCTCCTACAATGAGCAGTTCTTC
-	TRBJ2-1	TRBV5-1	-	CASSLELAPAIYNEQFF	TGCGCCAGCAGCTTGGAACTAGCCCCGGCCATCTACAATGAGCAGTTCTTC
-	TRBJ2-1	TRBV29-1	few	CSVEDQRGSWYNEQFF	TGCAGCGTTGAAGATCAAAGGGGGTCATGGTACAATGAGCAGTTCTTC
TRBD1	TRBJ1-2	TRBV7-2	-	CASSWGGTVYGYTF	TGTGCCAGCAGCTGGGGGGGGACAGTCTATGGCTACACCTTC
-	TRBJ2-5	TRBV18	once	CASSLTIGQYF	TGTGCCAGCTCACTCACAATCGGGCAGTACTTC
-	TRBJ2-1	TRBV3-1	few	CASSRGFPPNEQFF	TGTGCCAGCAGCCGCGGTTTTCCCCCCAATGAGCAGTTCTTC
TRBD1	TRBJ2-5	TRBV9	-	CASSVRGDRAGETQYF	TGTGCCAGCAGCGTGAGAGGGGACAGGGCTGGGGAGACCCAGTACTTC
-	TRBJ2-1	TRBV7-2	few	CASSFPYAGTFYNEQFF	TGTGCCAGCAGCTTCCCGTACGCCGGGACATTCTACAATGAGCAGTTCTTC
-	TRBJ1-1	TRBV12-3/TRBV12-4	-	CASSTGVEAFF	TGTGCCAGCAGCACTGGAGTTGAAGCTTTCTTT
TRBD2	TRBJ2-5	TRBV5-6	-	CASSLAGLAGGTQYF	TGTGCCAGCAGCTTGGCGGGACTAGCGGGGGGGACCCAGTACTTC